This entry features one T cell receptor (beta chain) sequence. The data were obtained in a study of blood T cell repertoires in COVID-19. Background on the study: T cells, B-cell-depleted T cells, or PBMCs supplied cDNA or gDNA.

Trimming pared 6 bases from V and 7 bases from J, leaving 19 bases between. CDR3 size: 15 residues. Germline V gene sequence: CDR1 MNHNY, CDR2 SVGAGI (reference sequence). Two consecutive negative NP/OP PCR tests, clearance, or resolved symptoms defined Cohort 3 recovery. Repertoires were generated with immunoSEQ multiplex PCR, while TCRdb's copy carries only in-frame clones and drops some. The sample includes about 300,000 clones, roughly nine tenths seen only once; the top ten take about 1.7%. Sequencing input: PBMCs or T cells enriched from blood (not recorded which). The chain recombines TRBV6-6 with TRBJ1-5; D is undetermined. This clonotype was obtained from a woman in her forties who had recovered from COVID-19. DNA of the CDR3: TGTGCCAGCAGCCACGGGTCGCCAACCGGACAGCCCCAGCATTTT. Amino acid sequence: CASSHGSPTGQPQHF.